Listed below are T cell receptor beta chains from one sample, sequenced in a study of blood T cell repertoires in COVID-19. Sequencing was performed with immunoSEQ multiplex PCR; in TCRdb, only in-frame clones are kept and a portion is missing. The sample lists tens of thousands of clones, around 90% occurring once. The sequencing sample was made of peripheral blood. The receptors were gathered from a woman in her seventies with acute or convalescent COVID-19. The CDR3 runs from the conserved cysteine through the conserved F or W. Each record gives: J gene, V gene, D gene, clone size, CDR3 DNA, CDR3 protein. The D gene is left open where the match is weak. A clone size is listed for some rows: how often the clone was seen (once, few, many), or a class if it is expanded.

TRBJ1-3 | TRBV4-1 | . | . | TGCGCCAGCAGCCAAGGGGGTGCGGGACCTAGGAACACCATATATTTT | CASSQGGAGPRNTIYF
TRBJ2-2 | TRBV2 | . | . | TGTGCCAGCACCCCAGGCTATCAGGGCACCGGGGAGCTGTTTTTT | CASTPGYQGTGELFF
TRBJ1-1 | TRBV19 | TRBD1 | . | TGTGCCAGTATCGGCCTCCGTAAGGGGGCGACTGAAGCTTTCTTT | CASIGLRKGATEAFF
TRBJ2-7 | TRBV2 | . | few | TGTGCCAGCAGTACTGGTGGGGGGTACGAGCAGTACTTC | CASSTGGGYEQYF
TRBJ2-7 | TRBV27 | TRBD1 | . | TGTGCCAGCAGTTTATCAGGGGGGACAGGACATTGGGAGCAGTACTTC | CASSLSGGTGHWEQYF
TRBJ2-3 | TRBV24-1 | TRBD2 | once | TGTGCCACCAGTGATGCCAGGACTAGCGGTACGCAGTATTTT | CATSDARTSGTQYF
TRBJ1-5 | TRBV12-3/TRBV12-4 | . | . | TGTGCCAGCAGTTTAGGGGGAGCTCAGCCCCAGCATTTT | CASSLGGAQPQHF
TRBJ2-1 | TRBV11-1 | . | few | TGTGCCAGCAGCCAGGACAGACCCAATGAGCAGTTCTTC | CASSQDRPNEQFF
TRBJ2-2 | TRBV10-1 | . | . | TGCGCCAGCAGTGAATCGCGGGGCACCGGGGAGCTGTTTTTT | CASSESRGTGELFF
TRBJ1-6 | TRBV3-1/TRBV3-2 | TRBD1 | . | TGTGCCAGCAGCGCCTCGACAGGGAGCTCCTATAATTCACCCCTCCACTTT | CASSASTGSSYNSPLHF
TRBJ1-1 | TRBV7-2 | . | . | TGTGCCAGCAGCCAGGGAACAGGGTTTAAGGGAACTGAAGCTTTCTTT | CASSQGTGFKGTEAFF
TRBJ2-5 | TRBV3-1/TRBV3-2 | TRBD2 | . | TGTGCCAGCAGCCAAGAGACCCTTCTAGCGGGGGTCGAGGAGACCCAGTACTTC | CASSQETLLAGVEETQYF
TRBJ2-7 | TRBV27 | TRBD2 | . | TGTGCCAGCAGTGAACTAGCGTATCCTTACGAGCAGTACTTC | CASSELAYPYEQYF
TRBJ1-1 | TRBV5-1 | . | few | TGCGCCAGCAGCCCACAGGGTAACACTGAAGCTTTCTTT | CASSPQGNTEAFF
TRBJ1-4 | TRBV19 | TRBD1 | . | TGTGCCAGTAGCCGACAGGGTTCCGGTGAAAAACTGTTTTTT | CASSRQGSGEKLFF
TRBJ1-1 | TRBV5-1 | TRBD1 | . | TGCGCCAGCAGCGCACCGGGACAGCACACTGAAGCTTTCTTT | CASSAPGQHTEAFF
TRBJ2-5 | TRBV30 | TRBD2 | once | TGTGCCTGGAGTCGGCTAGCGGGGCAAGAGACCCAGTACTTC | CAWSRLAGQETQYF
TRBJ2-1 | TRBV6-5 | TRBD2 | . | TGTGCCAGCGGGGGACTAGCGGGAGTTAGTGAGCAGTTCTTC | CASGGLAGVSEQFF
TRBJ2-5 | TRBV11-2 | TRBD2 | . | TGTGCCAGCAGCTATCTTAGCGGGGGACCATGGACCCAGTACTTC | CASSYLSGGPWTQYF
TRBJ2-3 | TRBV2 | TRBD2 | . | TGTGCCAGCAGGCTGTGGACTAGCGGCACAGATACGCAGTATTTT | CASRLWTSGTDTQYF
TRBJ1-5 | TRBV11-2 | . | . | TGTGCCAGCAGCGTATCCCCGGGGGAGGGGCTCAATCAGCCCCAGCATTTT | CASSVSPGEGLNQPQHF
TRBJ2-3 | TRBV7-2 | . | . | TGTGCCAGCAGCTTAGTTTCGACATCAAACCACGCAGATACGCAGTATTTT | CASSLVSTSNHADTQYF
TRBJ2-3 | TRBV5-4 | TRBD2 | . | TGTGCCAGCAGCTTCGGTGGGAGGGCCGAAGATACGCAGTATTTT | CASSFGGRAEDTQYF
TRBJ2-1 | TRBV6-1 | TRBD1 | . | TGTGCCAGCAGTGACGAGGTCCTAGGGGGCCCCTACAATGAGCAGTTCTTC | CASSDEVLGGPYNEQFF
TRBJ2-1 | TRBV10-3 | . | . | TGTGCCATCAGTGAGGGGGGCGATTCCTACAATGAGCAGTTCTTC | CAISEGGDSYNEQFF
TRBJ2-7 | TRBV9 | TRBD2 | few | TGTGCCAGCAGCGCTGGACTAGCGGGAACCTACGAGCAGTACTTC | CASSAGLAGTYEQYF
TRBJ2-7 | TRBV27 | TRBD2 | . | TGTGCCAGCAGTTTTGGACTAGCGGGAACCTACGAGCAGTACTTC | CASSFGLAGTYEQYF
TRBJ1-6 | TRBV30 | TRBD1 | . | TGTGCCTGGAGTGTTCAGACCTCAGGGGGCAATTCACCCCTCCACTTT | CAWSVQTSGGNSPLHF
TRBJ1-2 | TRBV27 | . | . | TGTGCCAGCAGTTTCACAGGCCCAGGATATGGCTACACCTTC | CASSFTGPGYGYTF
TRBJ2-7 | TRBV4-1 | TRBD1 | . | TGCGCCAGCAGCCAGGACAGGGGAACCTACGAGCAGTACTTC | CASSQDRGTYEQYF
TRBJ2-2 | TRBV9 | . | . | TGTGCCAGCAGCGTAGGGTTGAGCACCGGGGAGCTGTTTTTT | CASSVGLSTGELFF
TRBJ2-3 | TRBV14 | TRBD1 | . | TGTGCCAGCAGCCACTGGACAGGACCCACAGATACGCAGTATTTT | CASSHWTGPTDTQYF
TRBJ1-1 | TRBV6-5 | . | . | TGTGCCAGCAGTTACTCGCCCAGGAACACTGAAGCTTTCTTT | CASSYSPRNTEAFF
TRBJ2-5 | TRBV4-2 | TRBD2 | . | TGTGCCAGCAGCCAAGCAACTACTAGCGGGCGGTACCAAGAGACCCAGTACTTC | CASSQATTSGRYQETQYF
TRBJ2-7 | TRBV3-1/TRBV3-2 | . | . | TGTGCCAGCAGCCAAGGGTCCTCACAATACTACGAGCAGTACTTC | CASSQGSSQYYEQYF
TRBJ2-2 | TRBV6-5 | . | . | TGTGCCAGCAGTTACCGAGTTGCGAACACCGGGGAGCTGTTTTTT | CASSYRVANTGELFF
TRBJ1-5 | TRBV5-1 | . | . | TGCGCCAGCAGCTTGTCAGGGTATAGCAATCAGCCCCAGCATTTT | CASSLSGYSNQPQHF
TRBJ2-1 | TRBV9 | . | . | TGTGCCAGCAGCGTAGTGGCCGAAAGCTCCTACAATGAGCAGTTCTTC | CASSVVAESSYNEQFF
TRBJ1-6 | TRBV7-2 | . | . | TGTGCCAGCAGCTATTCAGTGAATTCACCCCTCCACTTT | CASSYSVNSPLHF
TRBJ1-2 | TRBV28 | . | . | TGTGCCAGCAGTTTGCGGCCTGAACTCTATGGCTACACCTTC | CASSLRPELYGYTF
TRBJ2-1 | TRBV5-1 | TRBD2 | . | TGCGCCAGCAGCTTTATAGCGGGGGGAGGCAATGAGCAGTTCTTC | CASSFIAGGGNEQFF
TRBJ1-4 | TRBV19 | TRBD1 | once | TGTGCCAGTGCGAACAGGGGCCCGGGGACTAATGAAAAACTGTTTTTT | CASANRGPGTNEKLFF
TRBJ2-1 | TRBV28 | TRBD1 | . | TGTGCCAGCAGTTTAAAGGACAGGGCCTACAATGAGCAGTTCTTC | CASSLKDRAYNEQFF
TRBJ2-7 | TRBV19 | . | . | TGTGCCAGTAGTAGTCCCCTGTCCCTGTATCGAGACGAGCAGTACTTC | CASSSPLSLYRDEQYF
TRBJ2-1 | TRBV2 | TRBD2 | . | TGTGCCAGCAGGGCTAGCGGAAACAATGAGCAGTTCTTC | CASRASGNNEQFF
TRBJ2-2 | TRBV6-5 | . | . | TGTGCCAGCAGTCCCCCCGGCGGCCCCGGGGAGCTGTTTTTT | CASSPPGGPGELFF
TRBJ2-5 | TRBV29-1 | TRBD1 | . | TGCAGCGTTGAATGGCGACAGGGATCACGAGAGACCCAGTACTTC | CSVEWRQGSRETQYF
TRBJ1-2 | TRBV28 | TRBD1 | . | TGTGCCAGCAGTTTAGACAGGGGCTACGGCTATGGCTACACCTTC | CASSLDRGYGYGYTF
TRBJ1-1 | TRBV24-1 | TRBD1 | . | TGTGCCACCAGGCCGGGGACAGGCACTGAAGCTTTCTTT | CATRPGTGTEAFF
TRBJ1-5 | TRBV7-3 | . | . | TGTGCCAGCAGCTTAGGGGCCAATCAGCCCCAGCATTTT | CASSLGANQPQHF